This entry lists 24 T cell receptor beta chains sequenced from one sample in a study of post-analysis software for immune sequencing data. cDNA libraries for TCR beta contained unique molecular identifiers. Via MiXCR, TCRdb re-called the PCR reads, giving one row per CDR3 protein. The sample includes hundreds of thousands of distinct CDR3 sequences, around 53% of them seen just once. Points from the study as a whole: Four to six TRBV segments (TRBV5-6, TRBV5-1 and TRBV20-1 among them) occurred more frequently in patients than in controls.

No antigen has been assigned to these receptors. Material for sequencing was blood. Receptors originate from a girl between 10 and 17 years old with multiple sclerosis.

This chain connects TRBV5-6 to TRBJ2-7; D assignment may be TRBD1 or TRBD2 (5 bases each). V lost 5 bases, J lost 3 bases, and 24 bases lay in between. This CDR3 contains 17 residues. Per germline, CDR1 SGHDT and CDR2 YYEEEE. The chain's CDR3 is CASRSSGTNLHFYEQYF. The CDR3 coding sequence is TGTGCCAGCAGGTCCTCCGGGACCAACCTTCATTTCTACGAGCAGTACTTC. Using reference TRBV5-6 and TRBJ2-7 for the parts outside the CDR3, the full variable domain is DAGVTQSPTHLIKTRGQQVTLRCSPKSGHDTVSWYQQALGQGPQFIFQYYEEEERQRGNFPDRFSGHQFPNYSSELNVNALLLGDSALYLCASRSSGTNLHFYEQYFGPGTRLTVT.

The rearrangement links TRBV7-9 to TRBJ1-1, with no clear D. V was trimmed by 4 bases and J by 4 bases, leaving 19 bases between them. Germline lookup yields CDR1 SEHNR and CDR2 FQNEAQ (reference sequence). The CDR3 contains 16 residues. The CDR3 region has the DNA TGTGCCAGCAGCTCCCCACGCAAAGTCGGATTCACTGAAGCTTTCTTT. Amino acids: CASSSPRKVGFTEAFF.

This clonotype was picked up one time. DNA for the CDR3: TGTGCCAGCAGTTCCCCCGGACAGGGGGCTTCGGAGACCCAGTACTTC. This gives the protein CASSSPGQGASETQYF. The V and J genes are TRBV2 and TRBJ2-5; TRBD1 matches 11 bases. There are 16 residues in the CDR3. The germline gives CDR1 SNHLY, CDR2 FYNNEI. J gave up 5 bases and V 5 bases, and 10 bases lay outside the gene matches.

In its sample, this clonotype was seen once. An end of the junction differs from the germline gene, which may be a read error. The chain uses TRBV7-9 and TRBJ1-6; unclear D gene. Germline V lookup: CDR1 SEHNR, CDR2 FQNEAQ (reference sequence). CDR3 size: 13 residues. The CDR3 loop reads CTSSRDNNSPLHF. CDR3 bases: TGTACCAGCAGCCGAGATAATAATTCACCCCTCCACTTT.

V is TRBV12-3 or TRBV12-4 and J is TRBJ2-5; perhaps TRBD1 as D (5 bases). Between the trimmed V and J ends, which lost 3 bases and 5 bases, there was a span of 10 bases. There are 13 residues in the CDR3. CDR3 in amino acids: CASSLSGMETQYF. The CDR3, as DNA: TGTGCCAGCAGTTTGTCAGGGATGGAGACCCAGTACTTC.

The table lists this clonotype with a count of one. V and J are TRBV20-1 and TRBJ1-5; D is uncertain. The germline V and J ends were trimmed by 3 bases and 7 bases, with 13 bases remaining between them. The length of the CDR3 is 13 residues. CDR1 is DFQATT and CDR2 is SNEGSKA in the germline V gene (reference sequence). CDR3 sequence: CSARDSPWQPQHF. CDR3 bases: TGCAGTGCTAGGGACTCCCCCTGGCAGCCCCAGCATTTT.

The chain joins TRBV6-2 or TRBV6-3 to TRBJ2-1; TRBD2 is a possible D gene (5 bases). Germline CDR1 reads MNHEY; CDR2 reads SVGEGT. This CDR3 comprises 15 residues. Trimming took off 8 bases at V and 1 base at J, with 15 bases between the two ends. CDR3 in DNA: TGTGCCAGCCGGATCGCGGGTCCTTCCTACAATGAGCAGTTCTTC. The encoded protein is CASRIAGPSYNEQFF.

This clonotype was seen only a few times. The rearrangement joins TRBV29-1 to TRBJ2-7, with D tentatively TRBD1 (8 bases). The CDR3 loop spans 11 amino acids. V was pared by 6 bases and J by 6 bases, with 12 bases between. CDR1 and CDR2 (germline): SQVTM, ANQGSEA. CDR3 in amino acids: CSVAGTGEQYF. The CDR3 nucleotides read TGCAGCGTAGCGGGGACAGGCGAGCAGTACTTC.

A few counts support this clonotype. The CDR3 region has the DNA TGTGCCAGCAGTGAAGACGGTACATGGGGAGGGACCCAGTACTTC. Translated, it gives CASSEDGTWGGTQYF. The chain combines TRBV28 with TRBJ2-5; maybe TRBD2 (6 bases). The V end was cut by 5 bases, the J end by 7 bases, with 20 bases between. Germline lookup yields CDR1 MDHEN and CDR2 SYDVKM. The CDR3 runs to 15 residues.

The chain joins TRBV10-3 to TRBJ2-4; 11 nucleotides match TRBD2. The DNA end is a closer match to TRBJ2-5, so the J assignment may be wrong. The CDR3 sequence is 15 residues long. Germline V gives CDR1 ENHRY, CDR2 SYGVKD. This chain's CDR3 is CAISPGLAEQETQYF. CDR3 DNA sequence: TGTGCCATCAGCCCGGGACTAGCGGAACAAGAGACCCAGTACTTC.

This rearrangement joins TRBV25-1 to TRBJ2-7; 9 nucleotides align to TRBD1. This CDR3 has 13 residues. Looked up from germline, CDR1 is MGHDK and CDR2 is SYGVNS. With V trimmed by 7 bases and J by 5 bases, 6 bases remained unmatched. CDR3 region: CASTGTGRHEQYF. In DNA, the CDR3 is TGTGCCAGCACCGGGACAGGGAGGCACGAGCAGTACTTC.

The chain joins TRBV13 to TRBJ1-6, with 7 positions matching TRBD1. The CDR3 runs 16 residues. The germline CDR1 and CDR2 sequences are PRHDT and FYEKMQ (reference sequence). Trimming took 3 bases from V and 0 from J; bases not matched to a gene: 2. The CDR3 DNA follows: TGTGCCAGCAGCTTCAGGGGGAGCTCCTATAATTCACCCCTCCACTTT. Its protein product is CASSFRGSSYNSPLHF.

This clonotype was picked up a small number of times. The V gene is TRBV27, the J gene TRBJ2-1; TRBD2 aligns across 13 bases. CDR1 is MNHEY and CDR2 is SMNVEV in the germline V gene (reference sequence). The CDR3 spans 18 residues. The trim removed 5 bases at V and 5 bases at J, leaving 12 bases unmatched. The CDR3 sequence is CASSLTSGGAIIHNEQFF. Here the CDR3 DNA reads TGTGCCAGCAGTCTAACTAGCGGGGGGGCTATTATACACAATGAGCAGTTCTTC.

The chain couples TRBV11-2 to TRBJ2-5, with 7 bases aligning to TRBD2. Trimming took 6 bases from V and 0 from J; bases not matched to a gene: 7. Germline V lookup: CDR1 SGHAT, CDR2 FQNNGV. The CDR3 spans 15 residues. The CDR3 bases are TGTGCCAGCAGGCGGTGGCTAGCGGACCAAGAGACCCAGTACTTC. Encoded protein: CASRRWLADQETQYF. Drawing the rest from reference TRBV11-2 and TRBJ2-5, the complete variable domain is EAGVAQSPRYKIIEKRQSVAFWCNPISGHATLYWYQQILGQGPKLLIQFQNNGVVDDSQLPKDRFSAERLKGVDSTLKIQPAKLEDSAVYLCASRRWLADQETQYFGPGTRLLVL.

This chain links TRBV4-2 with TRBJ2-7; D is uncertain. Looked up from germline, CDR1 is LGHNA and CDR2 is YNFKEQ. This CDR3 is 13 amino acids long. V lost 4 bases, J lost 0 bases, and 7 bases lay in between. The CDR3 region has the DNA TGTGCCAGCAGCCGACTGGACTCCTACGAGCAGTACTTC. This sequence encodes CASSRLDSYEQYF.

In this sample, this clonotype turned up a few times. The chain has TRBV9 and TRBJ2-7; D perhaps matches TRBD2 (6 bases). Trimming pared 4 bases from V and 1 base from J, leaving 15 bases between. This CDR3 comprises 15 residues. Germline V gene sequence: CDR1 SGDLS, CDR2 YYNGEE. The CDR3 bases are TGTGCCAGCAGCTTACCTCCACGGGAGTCCTACGAGCAGTACTTC. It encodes CASSLPPRESYEQYF.

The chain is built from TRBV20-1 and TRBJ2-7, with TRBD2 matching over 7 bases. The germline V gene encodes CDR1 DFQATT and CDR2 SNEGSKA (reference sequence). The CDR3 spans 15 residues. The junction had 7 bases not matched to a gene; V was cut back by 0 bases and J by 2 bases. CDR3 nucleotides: TGCAGTGCTAGAGATAGGTGGGGGGGAGCCTACGAGCAGTACTTC. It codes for CSARDRWGGAYEQYF.

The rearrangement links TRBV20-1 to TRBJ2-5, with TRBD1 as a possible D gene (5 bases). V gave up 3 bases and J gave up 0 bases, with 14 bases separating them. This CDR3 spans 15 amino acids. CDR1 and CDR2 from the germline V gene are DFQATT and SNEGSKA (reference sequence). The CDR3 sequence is CSARVWLGDQETQYF. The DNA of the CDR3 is TGCAGTGCTAGGGTATGGTTAGGGGACCAAGAGACCCAGTACTTC.

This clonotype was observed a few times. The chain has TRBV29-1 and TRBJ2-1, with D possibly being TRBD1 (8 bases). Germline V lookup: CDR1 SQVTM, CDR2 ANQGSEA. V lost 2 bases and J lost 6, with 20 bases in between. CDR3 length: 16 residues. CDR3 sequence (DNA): TGCAGCGTTGAACAGCGGGGTCCAGGGGGCAGCAATGAGCAGTTCTTC. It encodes CSVEQRGPGGSNEQFF.

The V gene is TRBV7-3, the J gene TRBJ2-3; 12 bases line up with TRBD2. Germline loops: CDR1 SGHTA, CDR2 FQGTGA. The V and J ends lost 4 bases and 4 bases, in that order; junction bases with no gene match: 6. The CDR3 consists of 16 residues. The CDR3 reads CASSSLAGGDADTQYF. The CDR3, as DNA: TGTGCCAGCAGCTCCCTAGCGGGAGGGGACGCAGATACGCAGTATTTT.

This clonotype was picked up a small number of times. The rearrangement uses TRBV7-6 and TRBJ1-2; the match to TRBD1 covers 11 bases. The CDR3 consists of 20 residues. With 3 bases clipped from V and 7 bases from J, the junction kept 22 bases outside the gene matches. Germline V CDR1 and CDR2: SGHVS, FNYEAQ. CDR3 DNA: TGTGCCAGCAGCTTGTTTATCGGGCCGGGACAGGGGGTATCAAGGTCTGGCTACACCTTC. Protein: CASSLFIGPGQGVSRSGYTF.

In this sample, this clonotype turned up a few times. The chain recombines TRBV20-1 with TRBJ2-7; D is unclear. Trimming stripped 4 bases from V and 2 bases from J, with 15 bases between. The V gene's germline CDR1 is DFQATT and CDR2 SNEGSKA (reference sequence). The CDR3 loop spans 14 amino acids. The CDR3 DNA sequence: TGCAGTGCTAAAAACGACAAGAGCCCCTACGAGCAGTACTTC. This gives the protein CSAKNDKSPYEQYF.

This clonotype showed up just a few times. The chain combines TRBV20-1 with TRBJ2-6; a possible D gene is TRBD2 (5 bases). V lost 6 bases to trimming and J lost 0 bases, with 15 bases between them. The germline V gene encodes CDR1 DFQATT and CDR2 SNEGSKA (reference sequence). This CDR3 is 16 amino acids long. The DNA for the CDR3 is TGCAGTGCCCTCGGGGTCCCACTCTCTGGGGCCAACGTCCTGACTTTC. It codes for CSALGVPLSGANVLTF.

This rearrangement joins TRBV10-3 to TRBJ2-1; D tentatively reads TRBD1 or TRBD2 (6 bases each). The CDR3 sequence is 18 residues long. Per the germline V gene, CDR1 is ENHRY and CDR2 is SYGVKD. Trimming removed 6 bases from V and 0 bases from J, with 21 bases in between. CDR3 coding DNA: TGTGCCATCAGCGATCGACGGGGGCGCGGAAACTCCTACAATGAGCAGTTCTTC. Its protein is CAISDRRGRGNSYNEQFF.